The 10 T cell receptor beta chains listed next were all sequenced from one sample in a study of blood T cell repertoires in COVID-19. Profiled with immunoSEQ multiplex PCR; TCRdb holds only in-frame clones, not every one. The sample carries around 300,000 clones, approximately 90% recorded once. Sequencing was carried out using peripheral blood. All receptors derive from a woman aged 25 to 39 with COVID-19, enrolled during active disease.

This clone was recorded a few times. The chain links TRBV2 to TRBJ2-2, with 8 bases aligning to TRBD2. With V trimmed by 9 bases and J by 4 bases, 13 bases remained unmatched. The CDR3 runs 16 residues. Germline CDR1 is SNHLY and CDR2 is FYNNEI. The CDR3 nucleotides read TGTGCCAGTTCGATCCCCGGGACTAGGTCCACCGGGGAGCTGTTTTTT. Translation gives CASSIPGTRSTGELFF.

The V and J genes are TRBV28 and TRBJ1-2; D is possibly TRBD1 (5 bases). The germline gives CDR1 MDHEN, CDR2 SYDVKM. V was pared by 3 bases and J by 7 bases, with 12 bases between. The CDR3 extends over 13 amino acids. CDR3 sequence: CASSFGGVLGYTF. In nucleotides, the CDR3 is TGTGCCAGCAGTTTCGGGGGGGTTCTTGGCTACACCTTC.

The chain couples TRBV6-1 to TRBJ2-1; 9 positions agree with TRBD1. The germline gives CDR1 MNHNS, CDR2 SASEGT. V dropped 4 bases and J dropped 5; count of bases not matched to a gene: 9. This CDR3 spans 16 amino acids. CDR3 coding DNA: TGTGCCAGCAGTGGGACCTCGGGACAGGGCAACAATGAGCAGTTCTTC. This translates into CASSGTSGQGNNEQFF.

This clone was recorded once. V gene TRBV19 combines with J gene TRBJ1-1; D remains unclear. From germline, CDR1 is LNHDA and CDR2 SQIVND (reference sequence). The CDR3 covers 15 residues. V was pared by 5 bases and J by 5 bases, with 18 bases between. CDR3 protein: CASSSFQVARTEAFF. As DNA, the CDR3 is TGTGCCAGTAGTTCGTTCCAGGTGGCGAGAACTGAAGCTTTCTTT.

The gene calls are TRBV19 and TRBJ1-5; 7 bases agree with TRBD1. Germline V gene lookup returns CDR1 LNHDA and CDR2 SQIVND (reference sequence). The J segment lost 2 bases and the V segment lost 10 bases, leaving 8 bases of the junction unmatched. CDR3 size: 14 residues. CDR3 amino acids: CATQSGTGNQPQHF. The CDR3, as DNA: TGTGCCACCCAATCCGGGACAGGCAATCAGCCCCAGCATTTT.

The chain uses TRBV11-3 and TRBJ2-1; tentatively, D is TRBD2 (6 bases). Trimming took 5 bases from V and 0 from J, leaving 14 bases between them. The germline gives CDR1 SGHNT, CDR2 YENEEA. This CDR3 contains 16 residues. Here the CDR3 DNA reads TGTGCCAGCAGCCATGGGACTCCAAGCTCCTACAATGAGCAGTTCTTC. It translates to CASSHGTPSSYNEQFF.

This clone was observed once. The chain carries TRBV19 and TRBJ1-1; D ambiguous. There are 15 residues in the CDR3. Trimming shortened V by 0 bases and J by 1 base, and 9 bases separated the two germline ends. The V gene's germline CDR1 is LNHDA and CDR2 SQIVND (reference sequence). The CDR3 nucleotides read TGTGCCAGTAGTATAGATCTGGGAGGGAACACTGAAGCTTTCTTT. Its protein is CASSIDLGGNTEAFF.

Only one count was recorded for this clone. V and J are TRBV7-9 and TRBJ2-1; TRBD1 matches 10 bases. The CDR3 runs 15 residues. Germline-derived CDR1 and CDR2 are SEHNR and FQNEAQ (reference sequence). The junction had 3 bases not matched to a gene; V was cut back by 5 bases and J by 2 bases. The CDR3 region has the DNA TGTGCCAGCAGCGCTGACAGGGGGCCCTACAATGAGCAGTTCTTC. This sequence encodes CASSADRGPYNEQFF. The variable domain in full, with the rest retrieved from reference TRBV7-9 and TRBJ2-1, is DTGVSQNPRHKITKRGQNVTFRCDPISEHNRLYWYRQTLGQGPEFLTYFQNEAQLEKSRLLSDRFSAERPKGSFSTLEIQRTEQGDSAMYLCASSADRGPYNEQFFGPGTRLTVL.

This sequence joins TRBV5-1 and TRBJ2-7, with D possibly matching TRBD1 (5 bases). The germline gives CDR1 SGHRS, CDR2 YFSETQ. Trimming pared 2 bases from V and 5 bases from J, leaving 14 bases between. The CDR3 spans 14 residues. The chain's CDR3 is CASSFGAGFDEQYF. The DNA of the CDR3 is TGCGCCAGCAGCTTCGGTGCAGGGTTCGACGAGCAGTACTTC.

The J gene is TRBJ2-7, the V gene TRBV21-1; TRBD1 was called by the table and not checked on the DNA. TRBV21-1 is marked as a pseudogene. The CDR3 sequence is 15 residues long. CDR3: CASKEQGADFGEQYF. CDR3 nucleotides: TGTGCCAGCAAAGAACAGGGGGCGGATTTCGGCGAGCAGTACTTC.